Shown below are 7 T cell receptor beta chains from a single sample sequenced in a study of Graves' ophthalmopathy and Graves' hyperthyroidism. RNA transcripts were the template, and TCR beta CDR3 regions were amplified from them. A first-round RT-PCR used HTBI primers, followed by a second-round multiplex PCR. TCRdb redid the calling of the multiplex PCR reads with MiXCR, one entry per CDR3 protein. The data hold hundreds of thousands of distinct CDR3 sequences, with under 50% observed a single time. Sequencing was carried out using peripheral blood. These receptors all come from an adult man with Graves' ophthalmopathy.

This chain uses TRBV25-1 with TRBJ1-2; 7 bases are a match to TRBD1. Germline loops: CDR1 MGHDK, CDR2 SYGVNS. V dropped 10 bases and J dropped 2; count of bases not matched to a gene: 13. This CDR3 comprises 15 residues. The CDR3 nucleotides are TGTGCCAACTCACCGATGACAGGGACCAACTATGGCTACACCTTC. Residues: CANSPMTGTNYGYTF.

This chain joins TRBV24-1 and TRBJ1-2; 7 nucleotides line up with TRBD1. The V gene end was trimmed by 5 bases and the J gene end by 6 bases; junction bases not matched to a gene: 5. Germline-derived CDR1 and CDR2 are KGHDR and SFDVKD. The CDR3 is 13 amino acids. CDR3 nucleotide sequence: TGTGCCACCAGTGCGACAGGGTATCATGGCTACACCTTC. This translates into CATSATGYHGYTF.

This chain joins TRBV10-3 and TRBJ2-5; the D gene is possibly TRBD1 (6 bases). Germline V gene lookup returns CDR1 ENHRY and CDR2 SYGVKD. Trimming left V 2 bases short and J 0 bases short, with 16 bases between. The CDR3 extends over 17 amino acids. The CDR3 region has the DNA TGTGCCATCAGTGAGAAGGGGGACCCGAGACACCAAGAGACCCAGTACTTC. It is translated as CAISEKGDPRHQETQYF.

The CDR3 DNA sequence: TGTGCCACCTCGGACAGGGGCTCTGGAAACACCATATATTTT. Residues: CATSDRGSGNTIYF. The chain couples TRBV15 to TRBJ1-3, with 9 bases matching TRBD1. V trimming: 8 bases; J trimming: 0 bases; junction bases outside the gene matches: 2. The CDR3 extends over 14 amino acids. Germline values: CDR1 LNHNV, CDR2 YYDKDF (reference sequence).

There are many counts of this clonotype. The chain joins TRBV4-3 to TRBJ1-6, with 10 bases aligning to TRBD1. The V segment lost 0 bases and the J segment 7 bases; nucleotides outside the gene matches: 6. Per germline, CDR1 LGHNA and CDR2 YSLEER. This CDR3 spans 17 amino acids. As DNA, the CDR3 is TGCGCCAGCAGCCAAGATCGAGACAGGGGGCAAAATTCACCCCTCCACTTT. Its translation is CASSQDRDRGQNSPLHF.

This clonotype was counted many times. A read error may account for a junction end that differs from germline. The gene calls are TRBV19 and TRBJ1-1, with D possibly being TRBD1 (5 bases). The germline CDR1 and CDR2 sequences are LNHDA and SQIVND (reference sequence). The CDR3 spans 11 residues. Here the CDR3 DNA reads TGTGCCACCGCGGGCGGACTGAACGGACATTTT. As protein: CATAGGLNGHF.

This clonotype was counted only a few times. The CDR3 here is CSAPAGVVNTEAFF. The CDR3 DNA is TGCAGCGCCCCGGCGGGGGTCGTGAACACTGAAGCTTTCTTT. The V gene is TRBV29-1, the J gene TRBJ1-1; a possible D gene is TRBD1 (5 bases). V was pared by 7 bases and J by 0 bases, with 15 bases between. Germline V gene data show CDR1 as SQVTM and CDR2 as ANQGSEA. This CDR3 has 14 amino acids.